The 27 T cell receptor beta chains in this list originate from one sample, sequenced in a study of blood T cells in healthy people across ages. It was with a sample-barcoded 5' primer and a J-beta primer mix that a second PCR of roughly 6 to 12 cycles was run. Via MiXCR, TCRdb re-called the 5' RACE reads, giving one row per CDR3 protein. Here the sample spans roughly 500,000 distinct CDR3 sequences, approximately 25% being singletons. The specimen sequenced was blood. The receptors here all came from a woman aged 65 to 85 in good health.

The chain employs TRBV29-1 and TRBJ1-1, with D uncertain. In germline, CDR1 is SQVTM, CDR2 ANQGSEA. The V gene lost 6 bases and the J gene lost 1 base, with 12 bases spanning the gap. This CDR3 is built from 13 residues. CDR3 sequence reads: CSVREFTNTEAFF. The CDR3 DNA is TGCAGCGTGAGGGAGTTTACGAACACTGAAGCTTTCTTT.

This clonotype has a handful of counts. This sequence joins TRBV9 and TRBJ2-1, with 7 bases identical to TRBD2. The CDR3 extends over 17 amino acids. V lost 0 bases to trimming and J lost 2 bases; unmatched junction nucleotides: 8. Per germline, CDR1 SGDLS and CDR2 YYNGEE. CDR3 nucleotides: TGTGCCAGCAGCGTAGGCGGGGGACCACCTCCCTACAATGAGCAGTTCTTC. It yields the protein CASSVGGGPPPYNEQFF.

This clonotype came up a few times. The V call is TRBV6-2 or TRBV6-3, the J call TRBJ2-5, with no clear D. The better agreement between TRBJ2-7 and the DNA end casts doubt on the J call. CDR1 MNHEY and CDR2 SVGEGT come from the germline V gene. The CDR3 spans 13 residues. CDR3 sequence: CASSNRIPYEQYF. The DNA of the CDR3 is TGTGCCAGCAGCAACCGGATTCCCTACGAGCAGTACTTC.

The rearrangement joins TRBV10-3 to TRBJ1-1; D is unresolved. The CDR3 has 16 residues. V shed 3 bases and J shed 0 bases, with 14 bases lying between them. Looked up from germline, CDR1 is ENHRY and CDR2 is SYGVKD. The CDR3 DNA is TGTGCCATCAGTGAAAGTAGCCTGTTTATGAACACTGAAGCTTTCTTT. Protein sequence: CAISESSLFMNTEAFF.

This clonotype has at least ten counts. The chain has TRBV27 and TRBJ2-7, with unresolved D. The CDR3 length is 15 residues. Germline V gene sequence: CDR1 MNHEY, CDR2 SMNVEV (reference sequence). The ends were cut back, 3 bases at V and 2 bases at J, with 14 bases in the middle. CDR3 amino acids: CASSLEHSVAYEQYF. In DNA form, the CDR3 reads TGTGCCAGCAGTTTGGAGCACAGCGTAGCCTACGAGCAGTACTTC.

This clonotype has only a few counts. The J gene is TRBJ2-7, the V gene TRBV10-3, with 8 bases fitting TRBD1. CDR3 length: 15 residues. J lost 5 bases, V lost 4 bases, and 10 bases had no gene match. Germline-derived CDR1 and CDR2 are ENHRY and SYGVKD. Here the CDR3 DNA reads TGTGCCATCAGTGGTACAGGGGGAATAAGGCACGAGCAGTACTTC. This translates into CAISGTGGIRHEQYF.

CDR3 nucleotide sequence: TGTGCCAGCAGCTTTCGGTCACGCTCCTACGAGCAGTACTTC. Its protein product is CASSFRSRSYEQYF. The chain carries TRBV7-8 and TRBJ2-7, with D unresolved. This CDR3 region has 14 residues. Trimming removed 3 bases at V and 0 bases at J, with 9 bases between. Germline CDR1 reads SGHVS; CDR2 reads FQNEAQ.

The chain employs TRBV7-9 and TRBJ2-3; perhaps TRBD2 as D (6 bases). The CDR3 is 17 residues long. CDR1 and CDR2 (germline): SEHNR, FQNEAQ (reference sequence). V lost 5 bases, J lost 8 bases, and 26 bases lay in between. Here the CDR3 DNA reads TGTGCCAGCAGCCGATTAAGCTTCGGGGGAAAGAGTGGTACGCAGTATTTT. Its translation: CASSRLSFGGKSGTQYF.

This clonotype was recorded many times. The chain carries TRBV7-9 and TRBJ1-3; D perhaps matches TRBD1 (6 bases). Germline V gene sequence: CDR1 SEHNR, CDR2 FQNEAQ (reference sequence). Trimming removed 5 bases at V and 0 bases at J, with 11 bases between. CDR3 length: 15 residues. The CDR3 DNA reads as TGTGCCAGCAGCCGGGACACTTCCTCTGGAAACACCATATATTTT. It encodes CASSRDTSSGNTIYF.

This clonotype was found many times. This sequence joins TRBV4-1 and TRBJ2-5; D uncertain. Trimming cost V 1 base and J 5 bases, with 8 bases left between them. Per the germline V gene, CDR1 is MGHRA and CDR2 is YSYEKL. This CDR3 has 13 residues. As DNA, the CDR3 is TGCGCCAGCAGCCAAGGGGTCGGGGAGACCCAGTACTTC. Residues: CASSQGVGETQYF.

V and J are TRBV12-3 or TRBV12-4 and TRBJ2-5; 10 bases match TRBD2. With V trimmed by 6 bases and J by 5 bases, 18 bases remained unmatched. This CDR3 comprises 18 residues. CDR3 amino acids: CASSPGGLAGALKETQYF. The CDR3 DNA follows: TGTGCCAGCAGCCCCGGCGGGCTAGCGGGGGCCCTTAAGGAGACCCAGTACTTC.

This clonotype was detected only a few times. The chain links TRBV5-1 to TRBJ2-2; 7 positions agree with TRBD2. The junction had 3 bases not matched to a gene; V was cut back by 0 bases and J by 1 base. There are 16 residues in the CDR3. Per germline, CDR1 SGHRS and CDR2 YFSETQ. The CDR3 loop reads CASSLAQRENTGELFF. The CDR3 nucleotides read TGCGCCAGCAGCTTGGCCCAGCGGGAGAACACCGGGGAGCTGTTTTTT.

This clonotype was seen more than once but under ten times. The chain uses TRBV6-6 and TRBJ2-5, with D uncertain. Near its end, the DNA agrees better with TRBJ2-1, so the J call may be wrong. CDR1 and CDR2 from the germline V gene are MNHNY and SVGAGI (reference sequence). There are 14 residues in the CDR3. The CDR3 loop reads CASSYSAQYNEQFF. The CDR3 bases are TGTGCCAGCAGTTACTCGGCACAGTATAATGAGCAGTTCTTC.

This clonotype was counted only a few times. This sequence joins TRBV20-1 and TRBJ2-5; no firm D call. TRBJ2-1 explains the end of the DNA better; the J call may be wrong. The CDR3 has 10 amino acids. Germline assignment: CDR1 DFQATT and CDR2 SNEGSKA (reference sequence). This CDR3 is CSASRGGQFF. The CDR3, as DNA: TGCAGTGCTTCCCGTGGTGGGCAGTTCTTC.

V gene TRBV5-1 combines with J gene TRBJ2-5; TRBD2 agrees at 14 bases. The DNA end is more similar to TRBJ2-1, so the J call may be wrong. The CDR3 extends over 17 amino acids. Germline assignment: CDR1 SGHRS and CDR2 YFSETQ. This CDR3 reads CASSLATTSGGGNEQFF. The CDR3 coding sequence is TGCGCCAGCAGCTTGGCCACGACTAGCGGGGGGGGGAATGAGCAGTTCTTC.

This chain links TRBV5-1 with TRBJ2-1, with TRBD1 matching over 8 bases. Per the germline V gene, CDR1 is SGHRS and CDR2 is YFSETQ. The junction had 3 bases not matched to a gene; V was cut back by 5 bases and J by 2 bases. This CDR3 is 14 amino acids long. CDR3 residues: CASRKQGAYNEQFF. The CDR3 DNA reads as TGCGCCAGCAGGAAACAGGGGGCCTACAATGAGCAGTTCTTC.

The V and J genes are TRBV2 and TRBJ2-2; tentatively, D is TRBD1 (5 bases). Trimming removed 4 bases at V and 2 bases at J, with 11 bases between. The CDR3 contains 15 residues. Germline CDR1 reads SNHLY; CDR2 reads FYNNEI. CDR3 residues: CASSGQGPNTGELFF. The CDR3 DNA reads TGTGCCAGCAGTGGTCAGGGCCCAAACACCGGGGAGCTGTTTTTT.

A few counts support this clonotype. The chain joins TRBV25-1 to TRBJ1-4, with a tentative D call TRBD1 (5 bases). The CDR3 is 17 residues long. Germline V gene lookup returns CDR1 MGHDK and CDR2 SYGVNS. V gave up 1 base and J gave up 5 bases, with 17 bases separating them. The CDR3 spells CASSEWGERGLNEKLFF. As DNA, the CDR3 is TGTGCCAGCAGTGAATGGGGGGAGAGAGGGCTAAATGAAAAACTGTTTTTT. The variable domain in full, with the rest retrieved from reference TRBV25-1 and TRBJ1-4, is EADIYQTPRYLVIGTGKKITLECSQTMGHDKMYWYQQDPGMELHLIHYSYGVNSTEKGDLSSESTVSRIRTEHFPLTLESARPSHTSQYLCASSEWGERGLNEKLFFGSGTQLSVL.

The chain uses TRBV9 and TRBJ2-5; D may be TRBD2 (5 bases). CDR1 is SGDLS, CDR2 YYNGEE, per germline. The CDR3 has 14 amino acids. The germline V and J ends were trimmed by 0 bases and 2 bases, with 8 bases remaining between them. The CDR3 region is CASSVGRGQETQYF. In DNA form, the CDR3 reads TGTGCCAGCAGCGTAGGGAGAGGGCAAGAGACCCAGTACTTC.

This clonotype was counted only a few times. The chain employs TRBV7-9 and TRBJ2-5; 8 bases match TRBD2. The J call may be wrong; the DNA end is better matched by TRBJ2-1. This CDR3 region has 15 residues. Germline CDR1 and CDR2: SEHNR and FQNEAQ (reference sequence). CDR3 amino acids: CASSPIAGNWIEQFF. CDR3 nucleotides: TGTGCCAGCAGCCCCATAGCGGGGAATTGGATTGAGCAGTTCTTC.

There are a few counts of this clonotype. The CDR3 region is CASRQTGTTGELFF. For the CDR3, the DNA is TGTGCCAGCAGGCAGACAGGGACCACCGGGGAGCTGTTTTTT. The V call is TRBV7-2, the J call TRBJ2-2, with 7 nucleotides matching TRBD1. The length of the CDR3 is 14 residues. In germline, CDR1 is SGHTA, CDR2 FQGNSA. V was clipped by 6 bases and J by 4 bases; unmatched bases: 5.

The CDR3 spells CASSEGSPSPLHF. The CDR3 region has the DNA TGCGCCAGCAGCGAAGGCAGTCCTTCACCCCTCCACTTT. The chain carries TRBV5-1 and TRBJ1-6; D remains ambiguous. This CDR3 is built from 13 residues. V dropped 4 bases and J dropped 9 bases, with 11 bases sitting between them. Germline CDR1 SGHRS, CDR2 YFSETQ.

The CDR3 coding sequence is TGTGCCAGCAGGAAACAGGGGTCTACCGGGGAGCTGTTTTTT. Protein: CASRKQGSTGELFF. This chain connects TRBV12-3 or TRBV12-4 to TRBJ2-2, with TRBD1 identical over 7 bases. The ends lost 6 bases at V and 5 bases at J; junction bases unmatched: 6. The CDR3 sequence is 14 residues long.

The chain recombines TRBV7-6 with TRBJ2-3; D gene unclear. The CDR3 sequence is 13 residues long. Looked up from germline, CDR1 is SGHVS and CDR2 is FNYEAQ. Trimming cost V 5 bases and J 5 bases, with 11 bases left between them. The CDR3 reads CASSPDTKDTQYF. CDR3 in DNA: TGTGCCAGCAGCCCCGATACAAAAGATACGCAGTATTTT. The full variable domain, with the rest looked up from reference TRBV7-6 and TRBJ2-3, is GAGVSQSPRYKVTKRGQDVALRCDPISGHVSLYWYRQALGQGPEFLTYFNYEAQQDKSGLPNDRFSAERPEGSISTLTIQRTEQRDSAMYRCASSPDTKDTQYFGPGTRLTVL.

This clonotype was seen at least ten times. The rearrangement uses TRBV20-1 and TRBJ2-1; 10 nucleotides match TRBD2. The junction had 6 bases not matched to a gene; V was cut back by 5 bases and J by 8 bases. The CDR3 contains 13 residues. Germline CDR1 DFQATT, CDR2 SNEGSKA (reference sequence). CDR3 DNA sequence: TGCAGTGCTGTAGCGGGGGGCCGGGATGAGCAGTTCTTC. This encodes CSAVAGGRDEQFF.

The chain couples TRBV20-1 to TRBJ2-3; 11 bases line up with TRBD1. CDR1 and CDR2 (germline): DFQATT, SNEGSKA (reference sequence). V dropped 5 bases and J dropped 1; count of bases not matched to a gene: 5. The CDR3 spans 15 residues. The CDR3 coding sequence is TGCAGTGCTGGGGACAGGGGGATAGGCACAGATACGCAGTATTTT. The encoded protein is CSAGDRGIGTDTQYF.

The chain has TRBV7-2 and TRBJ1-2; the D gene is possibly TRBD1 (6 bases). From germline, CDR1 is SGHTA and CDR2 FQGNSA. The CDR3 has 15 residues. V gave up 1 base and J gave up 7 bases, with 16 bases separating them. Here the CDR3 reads CASSLGTALAAGYTF. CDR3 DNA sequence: TGTGCCAGCAGCTTAGGGACAGCGCTGGCGGCTGGCTACACCTTC.